These 16 T cell receptor beta chains came from one sample sequenced in a study of beta chain features in type 1 diabetes. The study reverse transcribed the entire isolated RNA, so it sequenced expressed TCRB transcripts. Only in-frame clones appear in the TCRdb table, and some are missing; sequencing was by immunoSEQ multiplex PCR. The sample holds around 300,000 clones, 9.5% to 11% seen once. Sequencing was performed on naive CD4+ T cells from blood. The receptors shown here come from a woman aged 25-40 years in good health.

This clone has only a few counts. The rearrangement links TRBV29-1 to TRBJ2-2; 10 bases line up with TRBD2. This CDR3 is built from 17 residues. Trimming cost V 4 bases and J 6 bases; bases outside gene matches: 14. Germline assignment: CDR1 SQVTM and CDR2 ANQGSEA. As DNA, the CDR3 is TGCAGCGTTGCTGGGAAAGTCGCTAGCGGGAGTTCCGGGGAGCTGTTTTTT. Translated, it gives CSVAGKVASGSSGELFF.

The chain has TRBV7-8 and TRBJ1-2; D unresolved. V lost 1 base and J 2 bases, leaving 14 bases between the germline ends. Germline V gene lookup returns CDR1 SGHVS and CDR2 FQNEAQ. There are 16 residues in the CDR3. CDR3 nucleotide sequence: TGTGCCAGCAGCTTAGTTGTCTCAGGCGTAAACTATGGCTACACCTTC. Residues: CASSLVVSGVNYGYTF.

This clone came up a few times. V is TRBV19 and J is TRBJ2-1; a possible D gene is TRBD2 (5 bases). In germline, CDR1 is LNHDA, CDR2 SQIVND (reference sequence). The V end lost 10 bases, the J end lost 0 bases, and 13 bases lay between the germline ends. CDR3 length: 14 amino acids. CDR3 loop: CAISGSSSYNEQFF. In DNA form, the CDR3 reads TGTGCCATAAGCGGATCGTCCTCCTACAATGAGCAGTTCTTC.

In this sample, this clone turned up a few times. The sample holds other DNA sequences that translate to the same CDR3. The chain combines TRBV5-1 with TRBJ2-5, with unresolved D. V lost 5 bases and J 2 bases, leaving 4 bases between the germline ends. The germline V gene encodes CDR1 SGHRS and CDR2 YFSETQ. CDR3 length equals 11 residues. The CDR3: CASSQQETQYF. CDR3 bases: TGCGCCAGCAGTCAACAAGAGACCCAGTACTTC.

This clone is a singleton in its sample. This chain joins TRBV2 and TRBJ2-3, with 12 positions matching TRBD2. The CDR3 is made up of 15 amino acids. V lost 6 bases to trimming and J lost 3 bases; unmatched junction nucleotides: 4. CDR1 and CDR2 (germline): SNHLY, FYNNEI. The CDR3 loop reads CASSGTSGYTDTQYF. The DNA for the CDR3 is TGTGCCAGCAGCGGGACTAGCGGGTATACAGATACGCAGTATTTT.

This clone was picked up a small number of times. The chain employs TRBV7-9 and TRBJ2-1, with TRBD2 matching over 13 bases. The CDR3 is made up of 15 amino acids. Trimming at V came to 3 bases and at J to 6 bases, leaving 2 bases not matched to a gene. Germline CDR1 and CDR2: SEHNR and FQNEAQ (reference sequence). The CDR3 here is CASSFGLAGVNEQFF. Written as DNA, the CDR3 is TGTGCCAGCAGCTTCGGACTAGCGGGAGTCAATGAGCAGTTCTTC. Full variable domain (missing parts from reference TRBV7-9 and TRBJ2-1): DTGVSQNPRHKITKRGQNVTFRCDPISEHNRLYWYRQTLGQGPEFLTYFQNEAQLEKSRLLSDRFSAERPKGSFSTLEIQRTEQGDSAMYLCASSFGLAGVNEQFFGPGTRLTVL.

The chain uses TRBV4-2 and TRBJ2-3; D not certain. The germline CDR1 and CDR2 sequences are LGHNA and YNFKEQ. CDR3 length: 13 amino acids. Between the trimmed V and J ends, which lost 0 bases and 5 bases, there was a span of 6 bases. CDR3 in amino acids: CASSQDRGDTQYF. In nucleotides, the CDR3 is TGTGCCAGCAGCCAAGATCGAGGAGATACGCAGTATTTT.

This clone was detected only a few times. The chain employs TRBV28 and TRBJ2-4; D call uncertain. V dropped 7 bases and J dropped 0 bases, with 10 bases sitting between them. Germline assignment: CDR1 MDHEN and CDR2 SYDVKM. The CDR3 loop spans 14 amino acids. CDR3 sequence (DNA): TGTGCCAGCACCTATGGGCTAGCCAAAAACATTCAGTACTTC. Translating it yields CASTYGLAKNIQYF.

The chain carries TRBV4-2 and TRBJ2-1; D ambiguous. The CDR3 is 13 residues long. In germline, CDR1 is LGHNA, CDR2 YNFKEQ. With 1 base removed from V and 7 bases from J, the gap between germline ends came to 8 bases. The CDR3 region is CASSQGGRNEQFF. CDR3 DNA: TGTGCCAGCAGCCAAGGTGGTAGAAATGAGCAGTTCTTC.

The chain uses TRBV7-9 and TRBJ2-1; 11 bases map to TRBD2. This CDR3 is built from 18 residues. Germline-derived CDR1 and CDR2 are SEHNR and FQNEAQ (reference sequence). J was trimmed by 7 bases and V by 5 bases; bases with no gene match: 16. The CDR3 here is CASSPIPKTSGRPNEQFF. DNA for the CDR3: TGTGCCAGCAGCCCAATCCCGAAAACTAGCGGGAGACCGAATGAGCAGTTCTTC.

This clone showed up just a few times. The rearrangement links TRBV7-9 to TRBJ2-7; a possible D gene is TRBD1 (5 bases). Trimming cost V 5 bases and J 0 bases, with 14 bases left between them. This CDR3 comprises 15 residues. Looked up from germline, CDR1 is SEHNR and CDR2 is FQNEAQ (reference sequence). The CDR3 coding sequence is TGTGCCAGCAGCGACTTAGGGCAGGGCTCCTACGAGCAGTACTTC. It is translated as CASSDLGQGSYEQYF.

This chain uses TRBV9 with TRBJ2-7; D is perhaps TRBD2 (6 bases). Germline loops: CDR1 SGDLS, CDR2 YYNGEE. The CDR3 has 14 amino acids. V lost 0 bases, J lost 4 bases, and 11 bases lay in between. Here the CDR3 reads CASSVGRGVYEQYF. Written as DNA, the CDR3 is TGTGCCAGCAGCGTAGGGCGGGGTGTATACGAGCAGTACTTC.

The CDR3 region has the DNA TGTGCCAGCAGGTTACGTGGGACAGGGGTTAATCAGCCCCAGCATTTT. Protein product: CASRLRGTGVNQPQHF. The J gene is TRBJ1-5, the V gene TRBV28; 10 positions match TRBD1. CDR1 is MDHEN and CDR2 is SYDVKM in the germline V gene. The V and J ends lost 6 bases and 4 bases, in that order; junction bases with no gene match: 9. The length of the CDR3 is 16 residues.

This clone was seen more than once but under ten times. This chain connects TRBV30 to TRBJ2-1, with TRBD1 identical over 9 bases. The CDR3 loop spans 15 amino acids. Germline V gene lookup returns CDR1 GTSNPN and CDR2 SVGIG (reference sequence). Germline trimming cut 5 bases from V and 2 bases from J; bases unmatched to any gene: 7. The CDR3 nucleotides are TGTGCCTGGGATACCGGGACAGGGACCTACAATGAGCAGTTCTTC. Amino acid sequence: CAWDTGTGTYNEQFF. The full variable domain, completed using reference TRBV30 and TRBJ2-1, is SQTIHQWPATLVQPVGSPLSLECTVEGTSNPNLYWYRQAAGRGLQLLFYSVGIGQISSEVPQNLSASRPQDRQFILSSKKLLLSDSGFYLCAWDTGTGTYNEQFFGPGTRLTVL.

The table lists this clone with a few counts. The CDR3 bases are TGTGCCAGCGGACAGTGGAGGACCGAGCAGTACTTC. It is translated as CASGQWRTEQYF. V usage is TRBV28 and J usage is TRBJ2-7; tentatively, D is TRBD1 (6 bases). With 8 bases removed from V and 6 bases from J, the gap between germline ends came to 14 bases. CDR3 size: 12 residues. Germline CDR1 is MDHEN and CDR2 is SYDVKM.

This clone was seen a few times. The rearrangement joins TRBV15 to TRBJ2-6; D is unclear. Deletions cut 0 bases from V and 4 bases from J, with 7 bases between. The CDR3 has 15 residues. From germline, CDR1 is LNHNV and CDR2 YYDKDF (reference sequence). CDR3 sequence: CATSRDMSGANVLTF. Written as DNA, the CDR3 is TGTGCCACCAGCAGAGATATGTCCGGGGCCAACGTCCTGACTTTC. The full variable domain, its missing parts supplied by reference TRBV15 and TRBJ2-6, is DAMVIQNPRYQVTQFGKPVTLSCSQTLNHNVMYWYQQKSSQAPKLLFHYYDKDFNNEADTPDNFQSRRPNTSFCFLDIRSPGLGDTAMYLCATSRDMSGANVLTFGAGSRLTVL.